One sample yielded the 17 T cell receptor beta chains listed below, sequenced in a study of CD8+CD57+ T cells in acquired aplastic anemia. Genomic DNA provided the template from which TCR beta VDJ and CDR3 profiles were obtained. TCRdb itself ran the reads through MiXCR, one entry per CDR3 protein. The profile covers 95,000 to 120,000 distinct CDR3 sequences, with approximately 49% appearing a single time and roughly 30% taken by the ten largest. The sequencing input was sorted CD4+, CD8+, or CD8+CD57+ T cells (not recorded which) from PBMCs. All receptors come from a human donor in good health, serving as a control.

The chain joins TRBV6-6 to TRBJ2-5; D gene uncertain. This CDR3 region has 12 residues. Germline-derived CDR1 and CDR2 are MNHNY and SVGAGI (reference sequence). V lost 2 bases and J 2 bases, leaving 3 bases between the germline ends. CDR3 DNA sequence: TGTGCCAGCAGTTACGGACAAGAGACCCAGTACTTC. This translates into CASSYGQETQYF.

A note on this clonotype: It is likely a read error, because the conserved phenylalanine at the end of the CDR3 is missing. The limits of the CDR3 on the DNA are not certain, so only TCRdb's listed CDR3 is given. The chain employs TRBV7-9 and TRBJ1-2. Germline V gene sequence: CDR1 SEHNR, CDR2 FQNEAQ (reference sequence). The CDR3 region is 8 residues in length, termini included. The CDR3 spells CASSLALI.

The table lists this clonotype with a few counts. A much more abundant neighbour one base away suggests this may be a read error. The CDR3 DNA follows: TGTGCCGGCAGCGTCCTACAGGGTGAGCCCCAGCATTTT. Amino acids: CAGSVLQGEPQHF. The chain couples TRBV5-6 to TRBJ1-5; D is perhaps TRBD1 (6 bases). The CDR3 has 13 residues. Germline assignment: CDR1 SGHDT and CDR2 YYEEEE.

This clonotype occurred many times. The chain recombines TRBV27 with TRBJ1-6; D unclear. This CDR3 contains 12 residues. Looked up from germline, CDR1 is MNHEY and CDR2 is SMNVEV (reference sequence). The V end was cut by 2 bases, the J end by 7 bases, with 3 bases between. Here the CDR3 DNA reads TGTGCCAGCAGTTTAGCGAATTCACCCCTCCACTTT. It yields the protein CASSLANSPLHF.

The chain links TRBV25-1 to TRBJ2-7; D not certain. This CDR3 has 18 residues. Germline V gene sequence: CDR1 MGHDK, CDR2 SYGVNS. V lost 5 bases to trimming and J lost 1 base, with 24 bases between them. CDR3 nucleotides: TGTGCCAGCAGTAATGAGAAAACCGGGCCCTACTATTCCTACGAGCAGTACTTC. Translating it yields CASSNEKTGPYYSYEQYF.

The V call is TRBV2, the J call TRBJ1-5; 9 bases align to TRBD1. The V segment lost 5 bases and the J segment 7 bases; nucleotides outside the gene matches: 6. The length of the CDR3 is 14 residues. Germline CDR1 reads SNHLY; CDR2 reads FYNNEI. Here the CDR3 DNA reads TGTGCCAGCAGTTGGGGACAGGGAGGGCAGCCCCAGCATTTT. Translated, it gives CASSWGQGGQPQHF. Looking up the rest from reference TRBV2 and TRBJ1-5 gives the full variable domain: EPEVTQTPSHQVTQMGQEVILRCVPISNHLYFYWYRQILGQKVEFLVSFYNNEISEKSEIFDDQFSVERPDGSNFTLKIRSTKLEDSAMYFCASSWGQGGQPQHFGDGTRLSIL.

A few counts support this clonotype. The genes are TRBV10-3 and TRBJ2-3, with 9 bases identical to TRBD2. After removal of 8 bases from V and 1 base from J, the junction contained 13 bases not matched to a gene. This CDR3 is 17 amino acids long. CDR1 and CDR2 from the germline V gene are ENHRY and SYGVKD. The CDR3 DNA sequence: TGTGCCATCGCCGGGACTAGCCTCGGATACGGCACAGATACGCAGTATTTT. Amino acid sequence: CAIAGTSLGYGTDTQYF.

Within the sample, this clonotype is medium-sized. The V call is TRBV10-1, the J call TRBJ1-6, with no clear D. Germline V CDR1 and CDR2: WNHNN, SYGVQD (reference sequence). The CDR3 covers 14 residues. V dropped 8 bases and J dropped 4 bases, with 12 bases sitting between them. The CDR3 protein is CASGGTAYNSPLHF. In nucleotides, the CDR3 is TGCGCCAGCGGTGGAACAGCGTATAATTCACCCCTCCACTTT.

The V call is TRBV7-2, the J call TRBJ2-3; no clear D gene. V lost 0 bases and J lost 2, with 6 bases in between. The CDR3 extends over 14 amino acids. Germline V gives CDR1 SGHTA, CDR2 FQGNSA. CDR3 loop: CASSLAGPTDTQYF. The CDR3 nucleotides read TGTGCCAGCAGCTTAGCGGGTCCCACAGATACGCAGTATTTT.

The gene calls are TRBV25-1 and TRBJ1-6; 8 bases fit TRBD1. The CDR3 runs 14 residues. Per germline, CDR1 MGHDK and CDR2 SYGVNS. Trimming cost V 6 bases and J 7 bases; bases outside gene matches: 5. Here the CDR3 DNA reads TGTGCCAGCAGGCCGGACAGGGCCAATTCACCCCTCCACTTT. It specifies CASRPDRANSPLHF.

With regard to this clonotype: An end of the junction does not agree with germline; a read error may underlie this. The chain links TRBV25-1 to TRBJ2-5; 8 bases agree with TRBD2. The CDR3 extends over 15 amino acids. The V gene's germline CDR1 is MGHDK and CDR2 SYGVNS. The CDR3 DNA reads TGTGCCACCAGTGATTTCGGGGGGGGTCGAGAGACCCAGTACTTC. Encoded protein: CATSDFGGGRETQYF.

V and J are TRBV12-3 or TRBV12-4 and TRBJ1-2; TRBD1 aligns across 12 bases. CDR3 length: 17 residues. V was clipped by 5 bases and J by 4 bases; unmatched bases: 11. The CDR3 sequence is CASSARDRGLQSYGYTF. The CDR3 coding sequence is TGTGCCAGCAGTGCCCGGGACAGGGGGCTACAAAGCTATGGCTACACCTTC.

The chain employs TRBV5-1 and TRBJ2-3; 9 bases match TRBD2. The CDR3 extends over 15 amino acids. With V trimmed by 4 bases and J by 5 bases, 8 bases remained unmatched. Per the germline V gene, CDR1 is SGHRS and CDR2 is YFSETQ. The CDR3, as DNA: TGCGCCAGCAGCCCACTAGCGGGTTGGGGAGATACGCAGTATTTT. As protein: CASSPLAGWGDTQYF.

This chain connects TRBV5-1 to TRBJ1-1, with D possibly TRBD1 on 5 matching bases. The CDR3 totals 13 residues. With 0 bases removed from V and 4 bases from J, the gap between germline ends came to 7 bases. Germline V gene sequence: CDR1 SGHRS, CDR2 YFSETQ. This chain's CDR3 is CASSLDGGTEAFF. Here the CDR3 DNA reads TGCGCCAGCAGCTTGGACGGGGGCACTGAAGCTTTCTTT.

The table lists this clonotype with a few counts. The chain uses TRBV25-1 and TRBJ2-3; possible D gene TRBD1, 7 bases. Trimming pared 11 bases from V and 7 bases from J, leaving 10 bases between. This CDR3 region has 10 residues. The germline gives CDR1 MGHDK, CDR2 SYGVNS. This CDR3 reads CASGGNTQYF. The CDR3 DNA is TGTGCCTCAGGGGGGAATACGCAGTATTTT.

CDR3 DNA sequence: TGTGCCAGCAGCTCGGCTCCGCGGCAGCGGGAGACCCAGTACTTC. As protein: CASSSAPRQRETQYF. This rearrangement joins TRBV7-6 to TRBJ2-5; maybe TRBD2 (5 bases). CDR1 is SGHVS, CDR2 FNYEAQ, per germline. The CDR3 totals 15 residues. Trimming cost V 4 bases and J 5 bases, with 17 bases left between them.

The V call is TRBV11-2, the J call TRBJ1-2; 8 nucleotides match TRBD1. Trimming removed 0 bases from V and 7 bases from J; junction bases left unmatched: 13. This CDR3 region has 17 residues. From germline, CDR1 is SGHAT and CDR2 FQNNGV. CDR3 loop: CASSLEVTWTGSFGYTF. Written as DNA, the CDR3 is TGTGCCAGCAGCTTAGAAGTAACCTGGACAGGGTCGTTTGGCTACACCTTC. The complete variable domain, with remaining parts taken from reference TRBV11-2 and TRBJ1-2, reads EAGVAQSPRYKIIEKRQSVAFWCNPISGHATLYWYQQILGQGPKLLIQFQNNGVVDDSQLPKDRFSAERLKGVDSTLKIQPAKLEDSAVYLCASSLEVTWTGSFGYTFGSGTRLTVV.